A single sample is the source of the 2 T cell receptor beta chains below, sequenced in a study of T cell changes during pregnancy in multiple sclerosis. Method: immunoSEQ multiplex PCR; TCRdb's copy keeps in-frame clones and lacks some. The sample shows some 71,000 clones, roughly 90% of them seen only once. The material sequenced was CD4+ T cells from peripheral blood mononuclear cells, taken in the third trimester of pregnancy. Receptor source: a female donor in good health, enrolled as a control in a pregnancy study.

The V call is TRBV5-1, the J call TRBJ2-1; D is unclear. This CDR3 has 16 amino acids. Trimming left V 4 bases short and J 3 bases short, with 17 bases between. Per the germline V gene, CDR1 is SGHRS and CDR2 is YFSETQ. The CDR3 DNA sequence: TGCGCCAGCAGCCCCGTCCCGAGTAATGGCTACAATGAGCAGTTCTTC. This codes for CASSPVPSNGYNEQFF. Full variable domain (remainder filled in from reference TRBV5-1 and TRBJ2-1): KAGVTQTPRYLIKTRGQQVTLSCSPISGHRSVSWYQQTPGQGLQFLFEYFSETQRNKGNFPGRFSGRQFSNSRSEMNVSTLELGDSALYLCASSPVPSNGYNEQFFGPGTRLTVL.

This clone was observed once. The V gene is TRBV4-3, the J gene TRBJ1-4; the D gene is possibly TRBD1 (6 bases). Deletions cut 0 bases from V and 8 bases from J, with 10 bases between. The CDR3 runs to 14 residues. CDR1 is LGHNA and CDR2 is YSLEER in the germline V gene. CDR3 DNA sequence: TGCGCCAGCAGCCAAGACAGGGGTGTCGAAAAACTGTTTTTT. Amino acids: CASSQDRGVEKLFF.